Listed here is a single T cell receptor (beta chain). No antigen is known for it. The record originates from a study of OX40 agonist ivuxolimab in advanced cancers. Looking at the study overall: Earlier anti-PD-1, anti-PD-L1 or anti-CTLA-4 therapy was permitted; 30% to 45% had received some.

Repertoires were generated with immunoSEQ multiplex PCR, while TCRdb's copy carries only in-frame clones and drops some. The data contain about 52,000 clones, around four fifths of them singletons. Study conclusions and caveats: Clonal expansion from baseline to week 6 occurred in both CD4+ and CD8+ T cells. The study found that CD8+ T cells averaged more expanded clones than CD4+.

The germline gives CDR1 SGHRS, CDR2 YFSETQ. This CDR3 has 16 residues. Trimming pared 0 bases from V and 5 bases from J, leaving 17 bases between. Material: CD4+ or CD8+ T cells sorted from blood, obtained in a trial of the OX40 agonist ivuxolimab. The gene calls are TRBV5-1 and TRBJ2-5, with TRBD2 as a possible D gene (6 bases). The sequence was obtained from an adult with an advanced solid tumor such as melanoma, head and neck, liver or kidney cancer. The CDR3 nucleotides read TGCGCCAGCAGCTTGGCCGCGGGGCCTGCGGAGGAGACCCAGTACTTC. It yields the protein CASSLAAGPAEETQYF.